The clone carrying this T cell receptor (beta chain) was detected only a few times. Its antigen is still unknown. Study-wide findings and caveats: In terms of TCR gene usage, tumor memory CD4+ T cells clustered together with blood and lymph node memory CD4+ cells, as well as with lymph node naive CD4+ cells. Greatest tumor Treg TCR overlap was with tumor naive CD4+ cells.

The CDR3 is 13 amino acids. The V gene lost 0 bases and the J gene lost 2 bases, with 4 bases spanning the gap. The germline CDR1 and CDR2 sequences are ENHRY and SYGVKD. Memory CD4+ cells were defined as CD4+CD45RO+CD25-. Full-length variable regions came from constant-region reverse primers plus semi-nested Nested Universal Primer A PCR. A single record per CDR3 protein comes from TCRdb applying MiXCR to the 5' RACE reads. Altogether about 57,000 distinct CDR3 sequences are present, 28% being singletons, with the ten largest covering more than 3%. The sequencing sample was made of tumor-infiltrating memory CD4+ T cells sorted from the breast tumor. Subset denoted: memory CD4+ T cells, CD4+CD45RO+CD25-. This chain joins TRBV10-3 and TRBJ1-2; D ambiguous. This clonotype originated in a female donor with breast cancer. In nucleotides, the CDR3 is TGTGCCATCAGTGAGTCGAGGAACTATGGCTACACCTTC. Its translation is CAISESRNYGYTF.